This T cell receptor (beta chain) was recovered during a study of blood T cell repertoires in COVID-19. Study-level background: Samples taken during acute and convalescent COVID-19 were collected in the United States, Italy and Spain.

This CDR3 has 15 residues. CDR1 is SGHAT, CDR2 FQNNGV, per germline. With 0 bases removed from V and 11 bases from J, the gap between germline ends came to 14 bases. Only in-frame clones appear in the TCRdb table, and some are missing; sequencing was by immunoSEQ multiplex PCR. The data contain fewer than 65,000 clones, roughly 85% of them singletons. Sequencing was done on a sample of peripheral blood. The source is a man aged 60 to 75 with acute or convalescent COVID-19. The chain carries TRBV11-2 and TRBJ1-6; D remains unclear. CDR3 loop: CASSLDRGTRAPLHF. CDR3 DNA sequence: TGTGCCAGCAGCTTAGATCGGGGAACCCGGGCACCCCTCCACTTT.